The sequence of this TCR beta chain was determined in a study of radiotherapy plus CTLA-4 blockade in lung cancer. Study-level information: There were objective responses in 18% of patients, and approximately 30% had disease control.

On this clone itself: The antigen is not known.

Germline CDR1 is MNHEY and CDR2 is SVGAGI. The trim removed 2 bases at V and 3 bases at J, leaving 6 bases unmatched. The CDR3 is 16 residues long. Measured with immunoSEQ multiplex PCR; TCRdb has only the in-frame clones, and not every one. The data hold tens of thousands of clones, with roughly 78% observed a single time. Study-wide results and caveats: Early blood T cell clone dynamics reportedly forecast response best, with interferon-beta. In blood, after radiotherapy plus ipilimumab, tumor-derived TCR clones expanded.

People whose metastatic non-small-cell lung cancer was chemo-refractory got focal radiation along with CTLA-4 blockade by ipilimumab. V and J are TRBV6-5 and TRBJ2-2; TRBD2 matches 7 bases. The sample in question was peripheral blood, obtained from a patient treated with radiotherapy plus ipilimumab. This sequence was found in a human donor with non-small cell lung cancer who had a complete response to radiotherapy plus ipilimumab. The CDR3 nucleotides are TGTGCCAGCAGTTACGAAGGCGGGGGATACACCGGGGAGCTGTTTTTT. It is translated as CASSYEGGGYTGELFF.